This T cell receptor beta chain was recovered during a study of blood T cell repertoires in COVID-19 (dated by TCRdb to 2018 to 2021). With regard to the full study: Collaborator samples came from the United States, Italy and Spain and covered acute and convalescent phases of COVID-19. The prospective study material was composed of cDNA or gDNA derived from T cells, B-cell-depleted T cells, or PBMCs. The dataset comprised deeply sampled blood TCRbeta repertoires from subjects exposed to, actively infected with, or recovered from COVID-19. A freely available public database, intended as a resource for researchers studying the immune response to SARS-CoV-2, is where the repertoires were released. The samples were drawn from two sources: the first 160 participants of the ongoing ImmuneRACE study, and 1,254 subjects contributed by 6 global collaborators. The sample metadata nearly always contained a de-identified subject ID, COVID-19 status, age in years and sex. HLA class I and class II types, where available, came from metadata supplied by the sample provider rather than from assay-based typing.

TCRbeta CDR3 regions were amplified from genomic DNA using the immunoSEQ Assay, a bias-controlled multiplex PCR. The study's own analysis went as follows. Nucleated cell counts per sample were estimated from amplification of reference gene primers within the assay. To quantify the absolute abundance of each unique TCRbeta CDR3 rearrangement, sequence reads were collapsed and filtered. For each sample, productive Simpson clonality was calculated as the square root of Simpson's diversity index over productive rearrangements. TCRdb holds this immuneACCESS table with in-frame rearrangements only. Some clones are missing; in checked studies, unresolved V genes explain under half, and the rest has no known cause. Clone size and the V and J calls come from that table; the DNA yielded D and trimming. Across this sample there are some 450,000 clones, with approximately 90% seen only once. The ten top clones hold approximately 0.92% of the sample.

As concerns this clone: Its antigen specificity is not known. No much larger clone is present one base from it, and per-base qualities are unavailable.

In Seattle, one collaborating source enrolled patients while the infection was active and tracked those patients longitudinally over the course of disease. The collaborating institutions used their own protocols to collect whole blood in K2EDTA tubes. Collaborator samples were shipped for TCRbeta analysis as frozen whole blood, isolated PBMCs, or DNA extracted from either sample type. Beyond this particular receptor, the publication reports: Clinical and demographic metadata were provided uncurated, with the amount varying by source and participant.

Relative to germline, V is 0 bases shorter and J is 3 bases shorter, with 11 bases between their ends. The CDR3 contains 16 residues, cysteine and phenylalanine counted. The kept DNA is CDR3 alone, 48 bases in frame from the first base. The germline V gene provides CDR1 MGHRA and CDR2 YSYEKL. The TCR comes from a man aged 18 to 30 with COVID-19, enrolled during active disease. Sequencing was done on a sample of peripheral blood. The chain joins TRBV4-1 to TRBJ2-2, with no reliable assignment of the D segment. CDR3 reads: CASSQDPSGYTGELFF. The DNA is TGCGCCAGCAGCCAAGATCCTTCCGGTTACACCGGGGAGCTGTTTTTT.